This T cell receptor beta chain was captured in a study of blood T cell repertoires in COVID-19. Authors' data handling: Reference gene primer amplification gave nucleated cell count estimates. Sequencing was performed with immunoSEQ multiplex PCR; in TCRdb, only in-frame clones are kept and a portion is missing. That table supplies the V and J calls and clone size; D and trimming were determined from the DNA. The sample holds about 52,000 clones, 86% seen once. Per the germline V gene, CDR1 is MDHEN and CDR2 is SYDVKM. The CDR3 contains 18 residues. The junction had 11 bases not matched to a gene; V was cut back by 5 bases and J by 2 bases.

This chain joins TRBV28 and TRBJ2-3, with TRBD2 matching 12 bases. The sample was peripheral blood. The clonotype comes from a woman over 75 with acute or convalescent COVID-19. The chain's CDR3 is CASSPLAGGQIFTDTQYF. The CDR3 DNA is TGTGCCAGCAGTCCGCTAGCGGGGGGGCAGATCTTCACAGATACGCAGTATTTT.